The 18 T cell receptor beta chains reported below all come from one sample, sequenced in a study of Tregs in tolerant kidney transplant recipients. Profiling relied on immunoSEQ multiplex PCR, and the TCRdb table lists in-frame clones only, not all of them. The repertoire includes approximately 260,000 clones, 80% to 85% of them detected once, and around 0.6% sits in the top ten. Specimen: CD4+ T cells from blood. These receptors all come from a human donor in good health.

Remarks on this clone: Germline and junction disagree at one end, which may indicate a read error. The chain joins TRBV4-2 to TRBJ2-2, with 11 bases lining up with TRBD2. Germline loops: CDR1 LGHNA, CDR2 YNFKEQ. This CDR3 region has 21 residues. The CDR3 coding sequence is TGTGCCCGCAGCCAAGTCACTCCTTTCCTAGCGGGAGGTTGGGACACCGGGGAGCTGTTTTTT. Its protein product is CARSQVTPFLAGGWDTGELFF.

The chain has TRBV10-3 and TRBJ2-3; D gene uncertain. The germline V and J ends were trimmed by 6 bases and 0 bases, with 13 bases remaining between them. This CDR3 region has 15 residues. Germline lookup yields CDR1 ENHRY and CDR2 SYGVKD. The CDR3 sequence: CAISDDFSSTDTQYF. The DNA for the CDR3 is TGTGCCATCAGCGACGACTTTTCTAGCACAGATACGCAGTATTTT.

This chain uses TRBV9 with TRBJ2-7; 11 bases agree with TRBD1. After removal of 9 bases from V and 3 bases from J, the junction contained 8 bases not matched to a gene. CDR1 is SGDLS, CDR2 YYNGEE, per germline. The CDR3 sequence is 14 residues long. The CDR3 coding sequence is TGTGCCACCGCACGGGGGACAGGGGGCTACGAGCAGTACTTC. Its protein product is CATARGTGGYEQYF. The whole variable domain, filled in from reference TRBV9 and TRBJ2-7, reads DSGVTQTPKHLITATGQRVTLRCSPRSGDLSVYWYQQSLDQGLQFLIQYYNGEERAKGNILERFSAQQFPDLHSELNLSSLELGDSALYFCATARGTGGYEQYFGPGTRLTVT.

V usage is TRBV7-2 and J usage is TRBJ1-1; D remains unclear. V lost 2 bases, J lost 0 bases, and 16 bases lay in between. CDR1 is SGHTA, CDR2 FQGNSA, per germline. CDR3 length: 17 residues. The CDR3 coding sequence is TGTGCCAGCAGCTTAAGGAGCTGGGGAACTATGAACACTGAAGCTTTCTTT. Its protein product is CASSLRSWGTMNTEAFF.

This clone is a singleton in its sample. CDR3 sequence (DNA): TGCGCCAGCAGCTTTACCTTAAGGGACTTCCCCGAGCAGTACTTC. Protein product: CASSFTLRDFPEQYF. This chain links TRBV5-1 with TRBJ2-7, with D maybe TRBD2 (6 bases). CDR3 length equals 15 residues. Germline CDR1 SGHRS, CDR2 YFSETQ. Trimming took 2 bases from V and 6 from J, leaving 18 bases between them.

The chain uses TRBV4-1 and TRBJ2-1; D is possibly TRBD2 (5 bases). The V end was cut by 4 bases, the J end by 5 bases, with 12 bases between. The CDR3 is made up of 14 amino acids. Looked up from germline, CDR1 is MGHRA and CDR2 is YSYEKL. The CDR3 bases are TGCGCCAGCAGCCTCGCGGGTATCGACAATGAGCAGTTCTTC. It encodes CASSLAGIDNEQFF.

The chain recombines TRBV27 with TRBJ2-5; D is perhaps TRBD1 (6 bases). The V gene lost 3 bases and the J gene lost 4 bases, with 12 bases spanning the gap. CDR1 and CDR2 (germline): MNHEY, SMNVEV (reference sequence). This CDR3 has 14 amino acids. CDR3 loop: CASSLEWGRETQYF. As DNA, the CDR3 is TGTGCCAGCAGTTTGGAGTGGGGGCGAGAGACCCAGTACTTC.

A note on this clone: At one boundary the junction diverges from the germline segment, which might be a read error. The rearrangement uses TRBV11-2 and TRBJ1-2; 10 positions agree with TRBD1. The CDR3 has 18 amino acids. Germline V gives CDR1 SGHAT, CDR2 FQNNGV. The CDR3 region is CASSFSSPRQGAMSRLDF. CDR3 coding DNA: TGTGCCAGCAGCTTCTCTTCCCCCAGACAGGGGGCCATGAGTAGGCTAGACTTC.

The chain recombines TRBV23-1 with TRBJ1-1, with a weak D call TRBD1 (5 bases). TRBV23-1 is known as an ORF, though its function is uncertain. V was cut by 2 bases and J by 6 bases, with 25 bases left in between. There are 18 residues in the CDR3. The CDR3 loop is CASSQSRRDGKRDAEAFF. The DNA of the CDR3 is TGCGCCAGCAGTCAAAGTCGTCGGGACGGTAAGAGGGACGCTGAAGCTTTCTTT.

The chain couples TRBV28 to TRBJ1-1; D is uncertain. Germline CDR1 is MDHEN and CDR2 is SYDVKM. Trimming cost V 5 bases and J 8 bases, with 12 bases left between them. The CDR3 covers 12 residues. The CDR3 here is CASSPRVWEAFF. CDR3 nucleotide sequence: TGTGCCAGCAGTCCGCGAGTCTGGGAAGCTTTCTTT.

The chain recombines TRBV18 with TRBJ1-1; D is uncertain. This CDR3 has 12 amino acids. Germline CDR1 reads KGHSH; CDR2 reads LQKENI. The V end was cut by 6 bases, the J end by 6 bases, with 11 bases between. The CDR3 DNA is TGTGCCAGCTCGGGCCTAAGGGCTGAAGCTTTCTTT. Translation gives CASSGLRAEAFF.

This clone was counted only a few times. The CDR3 region is CASKSSGGGHEQYF. The DNA for the CDR3 is TGTGCCAGCAAGAGTAGCGGGGGAGGACACGAGCAGTACTTC. V usage is TRBV2 and J usage is TRBJ2-7, with 9 bases that match TRBD2. This CDR3 comprises 14 residues. Germline V gives CDR1 SNHLY, CDR2 FYNNEI. V shed 7 bases, J shed 5 bases, and the junction held 9 bases outside the gene matches.

The J gene is TRBJ2-1, the V gene TRBV13, with TRBD1 identical over 9 bases. Trimming removed 5 bases from V and 5 bases from J; junction bases left unmatched: 7. Germline lookup yields CDR1 PRHDT and CDR2 FYEKMQ (reference sequence). There are 15 residues in the CDR3. The CDR3 spells CASSGRQGVDNEQFF. The CDR3 bases are TGTGCCAGCAGCGGTCGACAGGGGGTAGACAATGAGCAGTTCTTC. The full variable domain, with the rest looked up from reference TRBV13 and TRBJ2-1, is AAGVIQSPRHLIKEKRETATLKCYPIPRHDTVYWYQQGPGQDPQFLISFYEKMQSDKGSIPDRFSAQQFSDYHSELNMSSLELGDSALYFCASSGRQGVDNEQFFGPGTRLTVL.

V usage is TRBV5-4 and J usage is TRBJ2-7; 14 bases match TRBD2. Germline CDR1 SGHNT, CDR2 YYREEE (reference sequence). This CDR3 spans 15 amino acids. V was pared by 3 bases and J by 4 bases, with 3 bases of the junction left unmatched. The CDR3, as DNA: TGTGCCAGCAGCTCCCGGACTAGCGGGGGGTACGAGCAGTACTTC. Encoded protein: CASSSRTSGGYEQYF. The full variable domain, its missing parts supplied by reference TRBV5-4 and TRBJ2-7, is ETGVTQSPTHLIKTRGQQVTLRCSSQSGHNTVSWYQQALGQGPQFIFQYYREEENGRGNFPPRFSGLQFPNYSSELNVNALELDDSALYLCASSSRTSGGYEQYFGPGTRLTVT.

The chain employs TRBV19 and TRBJ1-4; 10 nucleotides agree with TRBD1. Germline CDR1 and CDR2: LNHDA and SQIVND (reference sequence). This CDR3 contains 15 residues. The J segment lost 3 bases and the V segment lost 4 bases, leaving 2 bases of the junction unmatched. The CDR3 bases are TGTGCCAGTAGTAAGACAGGGGGCCCTAATGAAAAACTGTTTTTT. This encodes CASSKTGGPNEKLFF. The entire variable domain, with the rest obtained from reference TRBV19 and TRBJ1-4, is as follows: DGGITQSPKYLFRKEGQNVTLSCEQNLNHDAMYWYRQDPGQGLRLIYYSQIVNDFQKGDIAEGYSVSREKKESFPLTVTSAQKNPTAFYLCASSKTGGPNEKLFFGSGTQLSVL.

V gene TRBV11-2 combines with J gene TRBJ2-7, with 8 bases that match TRBD2. This CDR3 contains 16 residues. Germline V gene data show CDR1 as SGHAT and CDR2 as FQNNGV. V dropped 1 base and J dropped 6; count of bases not matched to a gene: 11. The CDR3 here is CASSLVTGLVSAEQYF. Written as DNA, the CDR3 is TGTGCCAGCAGCTTAGTTACGGGACTAGTCTCTGCCGAGCAGTACTTC.

The V gene is TRBV5-1, the J gene TRBJ2-5; possibly TRBD2 for D (7 bases). The V end was cut by 4 bases, the J end by 3 bases, with 13 bases between. Germline V gives CDR1 SGHRS, CDR2 YFSETQ. CDR3 length equals 14 residues. CDR3 amino acids: CASSITGREETQYF. DNA for the CDR3: TGCGCCAGCAGCATCACAGGGAGGGAAGAGACCCAGTACTTC.

J is TRBJ1-4 and V is TRBV7-3, with TRBD1 as a possible D gene (6 bases). Germline-derived CDR1 and CDR2 are SGHTA and FQGTGA. Between the trimmed V and J ends, which lost 5 bases and 4 bases, there was a span of 14 bases. The CDR3 runs 15 residues. DNA of the CDR3: TGTGCCAGCAGCGCGCAGGGGCTTGGTAATGAAAAACTGTTTTTT. Translated, it gives CASSAQGLGNEKLFF.